Listed below are T cell receptor beta chains from one sample, sequenced in a study of T cell responses to AZD1222 COVID-19 vaccine. Measured with immunoSEQ multiplex PCR; TCRdb has only the in-frame clones, and not every one. Here the sample spans some 150,000 clones, approximately 90% being singletons. The sequenced sample was peripheral blood, obtained on day 0 of AZD1222 vaccination. Receptor source: an adult in good health. The CDR3 runs from the conserved cysteine through the conserved F or W. A D gene is named only where the DNA matches it firmly. Size values are once, few and many counts, or a class for expanded clones, and some rows have none.

TRBV6-2/TRBV6-3	TRBD1	TRBJ2-7	NA	CASSPTIRQGSWYF	TGTGCCAGCAGTCCGACGATCAGACAGGGGTCCTGGTACTTC
TRBV5-1	TRBD1	TRBJ1-3	NA	CASSLDQGASGNTIYF	TGCGCCAGCAGCTTGGATCAGGGGGCCTCTGGAAACACCATATATTTT
TRBV5-8	NA	TRBJ2-1	NA	CARGINEQFF	TGTGCCAGGGGGATTAATGAGCAGTTCTTC
TRBV29-1	NA	TRBJ1-2	NA	CSVPWTAFNYGYTF	TGCAGCGTTCCCTGGACAGCATTTAACTATGGCTACACCTTC
TRBV5-5	TRBD1	TRBJ1-2	once	CASSKDRGKVYGYTF	TGTGCCAGCAGCAAGGACAGGGGAAAAGTCTACGGCTACACCTTC
TRBV5-1	TRBD1	TRBJ2-7	NA	CASSHNLGTGVREQYF	TGCGCCAGCAGCCACAACCTGGGGACAGGGGTGCGGGAGCAGTACTTC
TRBV7-3	NA	TRBJ1-5	NA	CASSANGEQPQHF	TGTGCCAGCAGTGCAAACGGGGAACAGCCCCAGCATTTT
TRBV18	NA	TRBJ1-1	NA	CASSPAISEAFF	TGTGCCAGCTCACCAGCAATTTCTGAAGCTTTCTTT
TRBV5-1	NA	TRBJ1-2	once	CASSSKGDYGYTF	TGCGCCAGCAGCTCCAAGGGGGATTATGGCTACACCTTC
TRBV10-3	TRBD1	TRBJ2-7	NA	CAISWTGGNEQYF	TGTGCCATCAGTTGGACAGGGGGGAACGAGCAGTACTTC
TRBV4-3	TRBD1	TRBJ1-4	NA	CASSQVGQSANEKLFF	TGCGCCAGCAGCCAAGTGGGACAGTCGGCTAATGAAAAACTGTTTTTT
TRBV14	TRBD1	TRBJ1-5	NA	CASSLGQGDQPQHF	TGTGCCAGCAGCCTTGGACAGGGGGATCAGCCCCAGCATTTT
TRBV9	NA	TRBJ1-2	NA	CASSVAGNYGYTF	TGTGCCAGCAGCGTAGCAGGGAACTATGGCTACACCTTC
TRBV6-4	TRBD2	TRBJ2-3	once	CASRISGRADVDTQYF	TGTGCCAGCAGGATTAGCGGGAGGGCCGATGTAGATACGCAGTATTTT